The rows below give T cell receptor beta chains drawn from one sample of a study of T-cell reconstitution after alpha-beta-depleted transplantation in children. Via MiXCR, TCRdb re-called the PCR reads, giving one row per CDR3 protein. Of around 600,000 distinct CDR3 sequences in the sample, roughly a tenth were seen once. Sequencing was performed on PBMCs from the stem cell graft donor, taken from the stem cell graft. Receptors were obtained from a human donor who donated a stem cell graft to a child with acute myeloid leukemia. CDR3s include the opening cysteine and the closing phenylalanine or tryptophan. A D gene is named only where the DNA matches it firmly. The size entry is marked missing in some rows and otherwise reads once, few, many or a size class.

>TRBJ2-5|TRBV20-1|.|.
CSANLGSGNQETQYF
TGCAGTGCCAACCTGGGTAGCGGAAACCAAGAGACCCAGTACTTC
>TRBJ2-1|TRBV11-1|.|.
CASSLSLTPPGGRYNEQFF
TGTGCCAGCAGCTTAAGTCTTACACCGCCTGGAGGTCGGTACAATGAGCAGTTCTTC
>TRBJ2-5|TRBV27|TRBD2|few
CASSLSLAGLGETQYF
TGTGCCAGCAGTTTATCGTTAGCGGGACTGGGAGAGACCCAGTACTTC
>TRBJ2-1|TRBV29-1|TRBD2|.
CSVGSSGRVSSYNEQFF
TGCAGCGTTGGGTCTAGCGGGAGGGTGAGCTCCTACAATGAGCAGTTCTTC
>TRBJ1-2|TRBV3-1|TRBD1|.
CASGWTGMNGYTF
TGTGCCAGCGGCTGGACAGGAATGAATGGCTACACCTTC
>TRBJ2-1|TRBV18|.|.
CASSLGALREQFF
TGTGCCAGCTCCCTCGGGGCCTTGAGGGAGCAGTTCTTC
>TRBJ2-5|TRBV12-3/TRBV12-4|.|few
CASSLRARGGQTQYF
TGTGCCAGCAGTTTACGGGCCAGGGGTGGGCAGACCCAGTACTTC
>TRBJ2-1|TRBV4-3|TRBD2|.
CASSQDIGASGEQFF
TGCGCCAGCAGCCAAGACATTGGGGCTAGCGGAGAGCAGTTCTTC
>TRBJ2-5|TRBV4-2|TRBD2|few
CASSQEFTAGGRETQYF
TGTGCCAGCAGCCAAGAATTCACAGCGGGAGGGCGTGAGACCCAGTACTTC
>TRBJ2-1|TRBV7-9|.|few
CASHGRDVRRQFF
TGTGCCAGCCACGGTCGTGACGTCCGTAGGCAGTTCTTC
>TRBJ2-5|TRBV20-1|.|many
CSARDGARVGETQYF
TGCAGTGCTAGAGATGGCGCCCGGGTAGGGGAGACCCAGTACTTC
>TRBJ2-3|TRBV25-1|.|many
CATPNTQVVGTDTQYF
TGTGCTACCCCCAATACCCAAGTAGTTGGAACAGATACGCAGTATTTT
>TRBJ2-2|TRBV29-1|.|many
CSVETGPSNTGELFF
TGCAGCGTTGAAACTGGACCCTCGAACACCGGGGAGCTGTTTTTT
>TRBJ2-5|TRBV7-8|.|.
CASSPPDRGRETQYF
TGTGCCAGCAGCCCCCCCGATCGGGGCCGGGAGACCCAGTACTTC
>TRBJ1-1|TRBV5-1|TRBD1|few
CASSLGYDRDTEAFF
TGCGCCAGCAGCTTGGGGTACGACAGGGACACTGAAGCTTTCTTT
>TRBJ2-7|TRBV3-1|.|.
CASSHSSSYEQYF
TGTGCCAGCAGCCACTCGAGCTCCTACGAGCAGTACTTC
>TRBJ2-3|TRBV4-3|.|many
CASSTHPRSDTQYF
TGCGCCAGCAGCACCCACCCCAGGTCAGATACGCAGTATTTT